This entry lists 14 T cell receptor beta chains sequenced from one sample in a study of cytomegalovirus exposure and HLA in healthy donors. The primer mix had 60 Vbeta and 13 Jbeta primers. Assay: immunoSEQ multiplex PCR; the TCRdb copy retains only in-frame clones and omits some. The sample lists some 180,000 clones, around 80% occurring once. Sequences were obtained from PBMCs. The receptors come from a man between 18 and 35 years old in good health and CMV-seronegative.

J is TRBJ1-3 and V is TRBV6-5; D gene ambiguous. CDR1 MNHEY and CDR2 SVGAGI come from the germline V gene. This CDR3 is built from 12 residues. V was clipped by 11 bases and J by 0 bases, with 8 bases between them. The CDR3 region is CASGYSGNTIYF. The DNA for the CDR3 is TGTGCCTCCGGGTACTCTGGAAACACCATATATTTT.

The rearrangement joins TRBV7-2 to TRBJ2-2; no clear D gene. The germline V gene has CDR1 SGHTA and CDR2 FQGNSA. Deletions cut 2 bases from V and 4 bases from J, with 14 bases between. The CDR3 loop spans 16 amino acids. CDR3: CASSLLWPRSTGELFF. The CDR3 nucleotides read TGTGCCAGCAGCTTATTATGGCCCAGGTCCACCGGGGAGCTGTTTTTT.

The CDR3 nucleotides read TGTGCCAGCAGCTTAGATCGGGCAGCGGGGGAGCAGTACTTC. It specifies CASSLDRAAGEQYF. V gene TRBV11-1 combines with J gene TRBJ2-7; TRBD2 agrees at 7 bases. CDR1 is SGHAT and CDR2 is FQDESV in the germline V gene (reference sequence). With V trimmed by 1 base and J by 7 bases, 7 bases remained unmatched. The CDR3 totals 14 residues. The complete variable domain, with remaining parts taken from reference TRBV11-1 and TRBJ2-7, reads EAEVAQSPRYKITEKSQAVAFWCDPISGHATLYWYRQILGQGPELLVQFQDESVVDDSQLPKDRFSAERLKGVDSTLKIQPAELGDSAMYLCASSLDRAAGEQYFGPGTRLTVT.

This clone was detected once. The chain combines TRBV11-3 with TRBJ2-1; a weak D match, TRBD2 (6 bases). Germline CDR1 is SGHNT and CDR2 is YENEEA. V shed 5 bases and J shed 6 bases, with 14 bases lying between them. This CDR3 is built from 14 residues. Here the CDR3 reads CASSRRGTTNEQFF. In DNA, the CDR3 is TGTGCCAGCAGCCGTCGCGGGACGACCAATGAGCAGTTCTTC.

V is TRBV27 and J is TRBJ2-1; tentative D call: TRBD2 (6 bases). The V and J ends lost 3 bases and 1 base respectively, with 16 bases between them. This CDR3 is 17 amino acids long. Per the germline V gene, CDR1 is MNHEY and CDR2 is SMNVEV (reference sequence). The CDR3 protein is CASSFLGGGVSYNEQFF. In DNA, the CDR3 is TGTGCCAGCAGTTTTCTCGGGGGTGGGGTGTCCTACAATGAGCAGTTCTTC.

This clone was picked up a small number of times. The V and J genes are TRBV2 and TRBJ2-1, with a weak D call TRBD1 (5 bases). The germline V gene has CDR1 SNHLY and CDR2 FYNNEI. This CDR3 is built from 13 residues. V lost 4 bases and J 6 bases, leaving 10 bases between the germline ends. The CDR3 here is CASSGLRGNEQFF. The CDR3 DNA follows: TGTGCCAGCAGTGGGTTAAGGGGCAATGAGCAGTTCTTC.

V gene TRBV30 combines with J gene TRBJ2-1, with TRBD2 identical over 9 bases. The CDR3 length is 15 residues. From germline, CDR1 is GTSNPN and CDR2 SVGIG (reference sequence). J was trimmed by 9 bases and V by 0 bases; bases with no gene match: 9. The CDR3 coding sequence is TGTGCCTGGAGTGTAGCGGTAGCGGGAGTGGGTGAGCAGTTCTTC. Translated: CAWSVAVAGVGEQFF.

The chain employs TRBV11-3 and TRBJ2-7; 14 bases are a match to TRBD2. V shed 5 bases, J shed 2 bases, and the junction held 8 bases outside the gene matches. In germline, CDR1 is SGHNT, CDR2 YENEEA. The CDR3 is made up of 17 amino acids. CDR3 nucleotides: TGTGCCAGCAGCACCTGGACTAGCGGGAGGACCCCCTACGAGCAGTACTTC. This codes for CASSTWTSGRTPYEQYF.

This clone was recorded a few times. The chain carries TRBV10-2 and TRBJ2-7; 7 bases line up with TRBD2. The CDR3 covers 16 residues. V gave up 2 bases and J gave up 3 bases; unmatched junction bases: 10. CDR1 is WSHSY, CDR2 SAAADI, per germline. In DNA, the CDR3 is TGCGCCAGCAGTGAGCCAAGCACGGGAGGCTTCTACGAGCAGTACTTC. Encoded protein: CASSEPSTGGFYEQYF.

With regard to this clone: Germline and junction disagree at one end, which may indicate a read error. Distinct nucleotide sequences in the sample also encode this CDR3. The chain joins TRBV12-5 to TRBJ1-5; 10 bases agree with TRBD1. Germline lookup yields CDR1 LGHNT and CDR2 FRNRAP. This CDR3 region has 15 residues. CDR3 DNA sequence: TGTGCTAGTGGATTGGGACAGGGGAGCAATCAGCCCCAGCATTTT. The encoded protein is CASGLGQGSNQPQHF.

The V gene is TRBV13, the J gene TRBJ2-3, with 14 bases aligning to TRBD2. V was clipped by 5 bases and J by 6 bases; unmatched bases: 7. The CDR3 is 16 amino acids. The germline CDR1 and CDR2 sequences are PRHDT and FYEKMQ (reference sequence). CDR3 DNA: TGTGCCAGCAGCCTTGGGACTAGCGGGGGTTGGGATACGCAGTATTTT. It encodes CASSLGTSGGWDTQYF. The full variable domain, rest sourced from reference TRBV13 and TRBJ2-3, is AAGVIQSPRHLIKEKRETATLKCYPIPRHDTVYWYQQGPGQDPQFLISFYEKMQSDKGSIPDRFSAQQFSDYHSELNMSSLELGDSALYFCASSLGTSGGWDTQYFGPGTRLTVL.

The chain is built from TRBV11-3 and TRBJ2-7; D is unresolved. Trimming left V 2 bases short and J 0 bases short, with 8 bases between. Germline assignment: CDR1 SGHNT and CDR2 YENEEA. This CDR3 contains 14 residues. This chain's CDR3 is CASSLPGSSYEQYF. The CDR3 coding sequence is TGTGCCAGCAGCTTACCAGGAAGCTCCTACGAGCAGTACTTC.

The V call is TRBV7-9, the J call TRBJ1-1; D call uncertain. The CDR3 is 13 amino acids. The V end lost 1 base, the J end lost 4 bases, and 7 bases lay between the germline ends. Germline lookup yields CDR1 SEHNR and CDR2 FQNEAQ (reference sequence). CDR3 amino acids: CASSLGWSTEAFF. As DNA, the CDR3 is TGTGCCAGCAGCTTAGGCTGGAGCACTGAAGCTTTCTTT.

The chain has TRBV27 and TRBJ2-3; possible D gene TRBD1, 5 bases. Germline CDR1 and CDR2: MNHEY and SMNVEV (reference sequence). The CDR3 spans 15 residues. V was pared by 6 bases and J by 4 bases, with 17 bases between. CDR3 DNA sequence: TGTGCCAGCAGCAATAACAGGCTAGTGTCAGATACGCAGTATTTT. Translation gives CASSNNRLVSDTQYF.